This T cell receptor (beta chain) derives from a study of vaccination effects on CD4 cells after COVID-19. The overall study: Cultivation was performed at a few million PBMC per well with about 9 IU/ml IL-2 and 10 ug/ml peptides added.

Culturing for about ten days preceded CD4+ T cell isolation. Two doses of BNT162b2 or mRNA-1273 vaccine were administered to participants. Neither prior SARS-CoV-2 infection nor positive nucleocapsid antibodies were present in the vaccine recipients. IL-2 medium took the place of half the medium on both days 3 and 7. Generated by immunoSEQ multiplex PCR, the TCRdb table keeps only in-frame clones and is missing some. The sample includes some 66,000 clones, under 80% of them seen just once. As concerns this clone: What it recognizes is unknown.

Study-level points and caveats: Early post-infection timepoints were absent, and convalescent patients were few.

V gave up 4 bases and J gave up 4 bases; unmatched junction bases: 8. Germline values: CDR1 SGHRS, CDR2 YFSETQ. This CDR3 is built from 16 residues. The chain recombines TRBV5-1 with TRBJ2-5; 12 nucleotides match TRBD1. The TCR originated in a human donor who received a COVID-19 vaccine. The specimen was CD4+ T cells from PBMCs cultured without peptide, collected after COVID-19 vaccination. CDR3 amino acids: CASSKRGQGATETQYF. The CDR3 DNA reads TGCGCCAGCAGCAAGAGGGGACAGGGGGCGACAGAGACCCAGTACTTC.